This entry features one T cell receptor (beta chain) sequence. Its antigen has not been determined. The input lacks base qualities; no much larger clone sits a single base away. Libraries were constructed by the immunoSEQ multiplex PCR assay. Roughly 100,000 TCR templates per sample were assayed by the deep sequencing platform. Genomic DNA extracted from sorted T cells was used for TCRbeta CDR3 sequencing. The authors processed their data as follows. The R programming language was used for clonal analysis of TCRbeta CDR3 data. Comparing unstimulated samples against CFSE-low samples taken after the reaction was how alloreactive CD4+ and CD8+ clones were defined. Regulatory or non-regulatory origin was assigned to alloreactive CD4+ clones by matching of sequences to sorted unstimulated Treg and non-Treg repertoires. TCRdb took this table from immuneACCESS and kept in-frame rearrangements with V and J called. Such tables lack part of the clones; where checked against another copy, unresolved V genes explain under half of the gap, and the rest is unexplained. V and J calls and clone size follow that table, whereas D and trimming were derived from the DNA. This sample gives around 65,000 clones in total; about 80% of them show up just once. 0.35% to 0.5% of the sample goes to the ten largest clones.

In a few donor pairs, further sequencing was done on unstimulated CD8+ naive, CD4+ memory, CD8+ TEMRA, CD4+ naive and CD8+ effector memory subsets. Sorted unstimulated T cells and proliferating T cells recovered from mixed lymphocyte reactions were subjected to TCRbeta CDR3 sequencing. Fresh whole blood from about 11 HLA-typed healthy donors was used as the source from which PBMCs were isolated. The data are from a study of siplizumab effects on memory and regulatory T cells (dated by TCRdb to about 2019). Notes on the research overall: The study looked at the effect of siplizumab, an anti-CD2 antibody, on alloreactive T-cell subsets in allogeneic mixed lymphocyte reactions made from human PBMCs.

Overall study outcomes, separate from this receptor: A naive or memory phenotype could not be assigned to roughly 80-97% of proliferating CD4+ or CD8+ clones. The cumulative frequency of alloreactive sequences traceable to unstimulated CD4+ memory T cells was significantly reduced by siplizumab. Unstimulated naive T cells appeared to be more diverse than memory T cells, and naive cells seemed to make a substantial contribution to the alloresponse. Of the alloreactive CD4+ clones that could be mapped, the Treg-derived share averaged around 70% with siplizumab compared with 25% to 30% in control reactions. Because sequences below about 10^-5 frequency were poorly captured, only a minor fraction of alloreactive clones could be mapped to unstimulated subsets. Whether proliferating Tregs from siplizumab cultures were suppressive was not functionally confirmed.

Spanning cysteine to phenylalanine, the CDR3 consists of 13 amino acids. Only the CDR3 part of the read is kept: 39 bases, read in frame from the first base. CDR1 and CDR2 are drawn from the germline V gene: MDHEN, SYDVKM. V is cut by 5 bases and J by 2 bases, and the space between the germline ends is 10 bases. The chain was built from TRBV28 and TRBJ2-7, and the D gene may be TRBD1, 6 bases matching. The source is a human donor in good health. Sequenced material: memory CD4+ T cells sorted from blood. The label giving this sample's cell subset or site can be read as: unstimulated CD4+ memory T cells. The CDR3 region: CASSPWTAYEQYF. The sequenced DNA is TGTGCCAGCAGTCCCTGGACAGCCTACGAGCAGTACTTC.